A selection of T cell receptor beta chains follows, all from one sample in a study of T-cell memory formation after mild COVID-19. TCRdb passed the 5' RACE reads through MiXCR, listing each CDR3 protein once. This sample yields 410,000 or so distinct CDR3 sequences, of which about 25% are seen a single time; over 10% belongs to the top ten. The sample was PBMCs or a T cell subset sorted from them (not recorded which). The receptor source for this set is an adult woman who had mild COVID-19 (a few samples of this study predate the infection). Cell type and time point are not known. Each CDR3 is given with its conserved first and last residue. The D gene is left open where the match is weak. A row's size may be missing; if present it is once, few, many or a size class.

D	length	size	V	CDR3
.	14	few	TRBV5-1	CASSFTASSYEQYF
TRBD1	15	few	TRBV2	CASSEHRGGGNTIYF
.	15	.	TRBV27	CASSLSRQSNYGYTF
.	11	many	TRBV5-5	CASSPGIALHF
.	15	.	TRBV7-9	CASSFAGTSTGELFF
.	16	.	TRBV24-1	CATSDLEGHGYNEQFF
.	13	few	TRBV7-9	CASSPSFTYEQYF
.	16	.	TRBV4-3	CASSQGLGRNNEKLFF
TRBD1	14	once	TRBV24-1	CATRSQGVDQPQHF
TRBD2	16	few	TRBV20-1	CSASYTLAGGTDTQYF
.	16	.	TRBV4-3	CASSQVVTSRTGELFF
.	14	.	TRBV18	CASSPSGYREKLFF
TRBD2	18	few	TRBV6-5	CATGPWTSGSWGSDTQYF
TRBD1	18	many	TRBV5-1	CASSAGQGSFGGPDTQYF
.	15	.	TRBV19	CANRGPSYSNQPQHF
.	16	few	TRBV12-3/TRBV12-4	CASRTRTDGIDSPLHF
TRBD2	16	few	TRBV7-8	CASSWNSGTGGETQYF
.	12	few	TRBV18	CASSPDDVEQYF
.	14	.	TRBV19	CASRSRGTPHEQYF